Below, 29 T cell receptor beta chains from the same sample are listed, as sequenced in a study of T cells in Graves' hyperthyroidism and ophthalmopathy. Template material for amplifying TCR beta CDR3 regions consisted of RNA transcripts. The primer set for the first-round RT-PCR of the TCR CDR3 was HTBI. MiXCR, applied by TCRdb to the multiplex PCR reads, yields one record per CDR3 protein. The sample includes over 700,000 distinct CDR3 sequences, roughly a sixth of them seen just once. The sample comprised blood. These receptors came from a woman aged 50 to 60 with Graves' hyperthyroidism that later progressed to Graves' ophthalmopathy.

There are a few counts of this clonotype. The genes are TRBV3-1 and TRBJ2-3; TRBD2 aligns across 11 bases. Germline values: CDR1 LGHDT, CDR2 YNNKEL (reference sequence). J was trimmed by 1 base and V by 0 bases; bases with no gene match: 12. CDR3 length: 20 residues. CDR3 in amino acids: CASSQDREASGGPGTDTQYF. The CDR3 nucleotides read TGTGCCAGCAGCCAAGATCGGGAGGCTAGCGGGGGGCCAGGCACAGATACGCAGTATTTT.

V usage is TRBV3-1 and J usage is TRBJ1-1; a possible D gene is TRBD1 (5 bases). Trimming shortened V by 3 bases and J by 9 bases, and 11 bases separated the two germline ends. CDR3 length: 12 amino acids. Germline loops: CDR1 LGHDT, CDR2 YNNKEL (reference sequence). The CDR3 bases are TGTGCCAGCAGCCAGGGGGATATTAAAGCTTTCTTT. Its translation is CASSQGDIKAFF. Using reference TRBV3-1 and TRBJ1-1 for the parts outside the CDR3, the full variable domain is DTAVSQTPKYLVTQMGNDKSIKCEQNLGHDTMYWYKQDSKKFLKIMFSYNNKELIINETVPNRFSPKSPDKAHLNLHINSLELGDSAVYFCASSQGDIKAFFGQGTRLTVV.

The rearrangement links TRBV18 to TRBJ2-7; 7 bases map to TRBD1. Per germline, CDR1 KGHSH and CDR2 LQKENI. The CDR3 sequence is 16 residues long. J lost 3 bases, V lost 6 bases, and 14 bases had no gene match. The CDR3 bases are TGTGCCAGCTCGTCGGGACAGCCCCTGGGTAACTACGAGCAGTACTTC. It yields the protein CASSSGQPLGNYEQYF.

This clonotype appeared a few times. This sequence joins TRBV10-3 and TRBJ1-1; D perhaps matches TRBD1 (5 bases). Germline V lookup: CDR1 ENHRY, CDR2 SYGVKD. V was shortened by 4 bases and J by 9 bases, with 12 bases between the two germline ends. This CDR3 has 12 residues. CDR3 sequence: CAISGGGSQAFF. DNA for the CDR3: TGTGCCATCAGTGGTGGGGGGAGTCAAGCTTTCTTT.

The table lists this clonotype with many counts. The chain joins TRBV3-1 to TRBJ1-4; D not certain. Germline V lookup: CDR1 LGHDT, CDR2 YNNKEL (reference sequence). V lost 0 bases, J lost 0 bases, and 5 bases lay in between. This CDR3 region has 15 residues. CDR3 protein: CASSQDIATNEKLFF. CDR3 DNA sequence: TGTGCCAGCAGCCAAGACATCGCAACTAATGAAAAACTGTTTTTT. The full variable domain, its missing parts supplied by reference TRBV3-1 and TRBJ1-4, is DTAVSQTPKYLVTQMGNDKSIKCEQNLGHDTMYWYKQDSKKFLKIMFSYNNKELIINETVPNRFSPKSPDKAHLNLHINSLELGDSAVYFCASSQDIATNEKLFFGSGTQLSVL.

This clonotype has a count of ten or more. The V and J genes are TRBV20-1 and TRBJ2-1, with a weak D call TRBD1 (5 bases). Trimming stripped 3 bases from V and 9 bases from J, with 12 bases between. CDR1 is DFQATT, CDR2 SNEGSKA, per germline (reference sequence). The CDR3 sequence is 12 residues long. DNA of the CDR3: TGCAGTGCTAGTCAGGCAGACAGTGAGCAGTTCTTC. It translates to CSASQADSEQFF.

This chain links TRBV6-5 with TRBJ2-3; a possible D gene is TRBD2 (6 bases). The CDR3 consists of 16 residues. The V end lost 0 bases, the J end lost 2 bases, and 12 bases lay between the germline ends. CDR1 and CDR2 (germline): MNHEY, SVGAGI. The CDR3 here is CASSYSEGWNTDTQYF. The DNA for the CDR3 is TGTGCCAGCAGTTACTCGGAGGGGTGGAACACAGATACGCAGTATTTT.

This chain links TRBV12-3 or TRBV12-4 with TRBJ2-4; 7 nucleotides align to TRBD1. After removal of 1 base from V and 1 base from J, the junction contained 7 bases not matched to a gene. The length of the CDR3 is 17 residues. The CDR3 DNA follows: TGTGCCAGCAGTTTAGGATGGCAGGGGGAGGCCAAAAACATTCAGTACTTC. Amino acids: CASSLGWQGEAKNIQYF.

At least ten counts were recorded for this clonotype. The rearrangement joins TRBV7-6 to TRBJ2-1; D not certain. Germline-derived CDR1 and CDR2 are SGHVS and FNYEAQ. The CDR3 totals 15 residues. Trimming cost V 2 bases and J 1 base, with 9 bases left between them. CDR3 sequence reads: CASSLHRTSYNEQFF. CDR3 coding DNA: TGTGCCAGCAGCTTACACAGAACTTCCTACAATGAGCAGTTCTTC. The complete variable domain, with remaining parts taken from reference TRBV7-6 and TRBJ2-1, reads GAGVSQSPRYKVTKRGQDVALRCDPISGHVSLYWYRQALGQGPEFLTYFNYEAQQDKSGLPNDRFSAERPEGSISTLTIQRTEQRDSAMYRCASSLHRTSYNEQFFGPGTRLTVL.

This clonotype was recorded at least ten times. This chain connects TRBV12-3 or TRBV12-4 to TRBJ1-2, with D unclear. Trimming pared 0 bases from V and 8 bases from J, leaving 7 bases between. There are 12 residues in the CDR3. The CDR3 spells CASSLAPSGYTF. DNA for the CDR3: TGTGCCAGCAGTTTAGCCCCCTCGGGCTACACCTTC.

V usage is TRBV7-9 and J usage is TRBJ2-4; unclear D gene. CDR1 SEHNR and CDR2 FQNEAQ come from the germline V gene (reference sequence). V was pared by 5 bases and J by 1 base, with 9 bases between. This CDR3 is 14 amino acids long. CDR3 nucleotide sequence: TGTGCCAGCAGCGCTATCCGGGCCAAAAACATTCAGTACTTC. Protein sequence: CASSAIRAKNIQYF.

This clonotype was seen ten or more times. The chain is built from TRBV18 and TRBJ1-3; D is unresolved. The germline V gene has CDR1 KGHSH and CDR2 LQKENI. The V end lost 2 bases, the J end lost 0 bases, and 8 bases lay between the germline ends. CDR3 length: 15 amino acids. CDR3 loop: CASSPSADSGNTIYF. Written as DNA, the CDR3 is TGTGCCAGCTCACCAAGTGCAGACTCTGGAAACACCATATATTTT.

The chain has TRBV5-4 and TRBJ1-6; D perhaps matches TRBD1 (5 bases). This CDR3 spans 15 amino acids. Germline V gene lookup returns CDR1 SGHNT and CDR2 YYREEE (reference sequence). Deletions cut 0 bases from V and 6 bases from J, with 10 bases between. In DNA, the CDR3 is TGTGCCAGCAGCTTGGTGGGACCGGTTAATTCACCCCTCCACTTT. Translation: CASSLVGPVNSPLHF.

This clonotype showed up just a few times. This chain uses TRBV6-1 with TRBJ2-2; no reliable D call. V was shortened by 5 bases and J by 0 bases, with 13 bases between the two germline ends. Germline CDR1 MNHNS, CDR2 SASEGT. This CDR3 is built from 16 residues. As DNA, the CDR3 is TGTGCCAGCAGTTATTTCGACACCGCGAACACCGGGGAGCTGTTTTTT. Translated, it gives CASSYFDTANTGELFF.

The rearrangement links TRBV6-1 to TRBJ2-2; 8 bases line up with TRBD2. J was trimmed by 1 base and V by 7 bases; bases with no gene match: 8. There are 16 residues in the CDR3. CDR1 MNHNS and CDR2 SASEGT come from the germline V gene. CDR3 nucleotide sequence: TGTGCCAGCACCCCCGACGGGGGGGAGAACACCGGGGAGCTGTTTTTT. This translates into CASTPDGGENTGELFF.

Regarding this clonotype: Germline and junction disagree at one end, which may indicate a read error. V gene TRBV19 combines with J gene TRBJ2-5, with TRBD1 as a possible D gene (5 bases). CDR3 length: 15 amino acids. Germline CDR1 LNHDA, CDR2 SQIVND (reference sequence). DNA of the CDR3: TGTGCCAGTAGCCCCGTCCTCTGGGGCAAAGAGACCCAATACTTC. It is translated as CASSPVLWGKETQYF.

Many counts were recorded for this clonotype. The chain combines TRBV6-1 with TRBJ2-1, with 10 bases matching TRBD1. J lost 5 bases, V lost 5 bases, and 12 bases had no gene match. Germline-derived CDR1 and CDR2 are MNHNS and SASEGT. The CDR3 is made up of 17 amino acids. The CDR3 bases are TGTGCCAGCAGTTATTTACCCCGGGACAGGGGAAACAATGAGCAGTTCTTC. As protein: CASSYLPRDRGNNEQFF.

This clonotype has ten or more counts. Compared with germline, one end of the junction differs, possibly owing to a read error. This chain links TRBV6-1 with TRBJ2-5, with D uncertain. Germline V gene data show CDR1 as MNHNS and CDR2 as SASEGT. There are 12 residues in the CDR3. The DNA of the CDR3 is TGCGCCAGCAGCGAAGTCCGAGAGACCCAGTACTTC. It specifies CASSEVRETQYF.

This clonotype was recorded at least ten times. The chain recombines TRBV5-5 with TRBJ2-5; 7 nucleotides align to TRBD1. CDR3 length: 16 residues. Trimming cost V 0 bases and J 5 bases; bases outside gene matches: 10. Germline values: CDR1 SGHKS, CDR2 YYEKEE (reference sequence). CDR3 amino acids: CASSLANTGVLETQYF. For the CDR3, the DNA is TGTGCCAGCAGCTTGGCCAACACAGGGGTGTTGGAGACCCAGTACTTC.

This clonotype was observed at least ten times. This chain uses TRBV12-3 or TRBV12-4 with TRBJ1-1, with 9 bases matching TRBD1. Unmatched junction bases numbered 5, after V lost 3 bases and J lost 6 bases. The CDR3 has 14 residues. The CDR3 DNA follows: TGTGCCAGCAGTTTTGGGACAGGGATCGCTGAAGCTTTCTTT. Protein product: CASSFGTGIAEAFF.

This clonotype was detected a few times. The chain links TRBV4-1 to TRBJ1-1, with D perhaps TRBD1 (6 bases). This CDR3 is built from 13 residues. V lost 5 bases to trimming and J lost 6 bases, with 13 bases between them. Per germline, CDR1 MGHRA and CDR2 YSYEKL. The CDR3 spells CASSATGTSEAFF. DNA of the CDR3: TGCGCCAGCAGCGCCACAGGGACGTCTGAAGCTTTCTTT.

This clonotype was observed many times. The J gene is TRBJ2-3, the V gene TRBV6-2 or TRBV6-3, with 14 bases lining up with TRBD2. The CDR3 extends over 16 amino acids. J was trimmed by 4 bases and V by 7 bases; bases with no gene match: 7. CDR1 is MNHEY, CDR2 SVGEGT, per germline. For the CDR3, the DNA is TGTGCCAGCAACCTGACTAGCGGGGGGGCCTCAGATACGCAGTATTTT. This translates into CASNLTSGGASDTQYF.

The chain employs TRBV7-2 and TRBJ2-5; D might be TRBD1 or TRBD2, each matching 7 bases. The germline gives CDR1 SGHTA, CDR2 FQGNSA. The CDR3 extends over 16 amino acids. V dropped 2 bases and J dropped 5 bases, with 18 bases sitting between them. Here the CDR3 reads CASSLYPQGRGETQYF. CDR3 coding DNA: TGTGCCAGCAGCTTATACCCACAGGGGCGGGGGGAGACCCAGTACTTC.

This clonotype was counted many times. The chain employs TRBV20-1 and TRBJ2-1; 9 nucleotides match TRBD1. CDR1 DFQATT and CDR2 SNEGSKA come from the germline V gene (reference sequence). The CDR3 runs to 15 residues. V gave up 3 bases and J gave up 1 base; unmatched junction bases: 4. DNA for the CDR3: TGCAGTGCTAGGGGGACAGGGAAGTCCTACAATGAGCAGTTCTTC. Translated: CSARGTGKSYNEQFF.

Ten or more counts support this clonotype. This chain links TRBV3-1 with TRBJ1-1; the match to TRBD1 covers 11 bases. Looked up from germline, CDR1 is LGHDT and CDR2 is YNNKEL (reference sequence). This CDR3 contains 15 residues. J gave up 4 bases and V 1 base, and 2 bases lay outside the gene matches. CDR3 loop: CASSQGTGGGTEAFF. In DNA, the CDR3 is TGTGCCAGCAGCCAAGGGACAGGGGGCGGCACTGAAGCTTTCTTT.

In its sample, this clonotype was seen many times. The rearrangement links TRBV5-5 to TRBJ1-1, with D possibly being TRBD1 (5 bases). The V and J ends lost 4 bases and 11 bases respectively, with 15 bases between them. Germline values: CDR1 SGHKS, CDR2 YYEKEE (reference sequence). CDR3 length equals 12 residues. CDR3: CASSPESPGAFF. The CDR3 DNA sequence: TGTGCCAGCAGCCCCGAATCACCAGGGGCTTTCTTT. Using reference TRBV5-5 and TRBJ1-1 for the parts outside the CDR3, the full variable domain is DAGVTQSPTHLIKTRGQQVTLRCSPISGHKSVSWYQQVLGQGPQFIFQYYEKEERGRGNFPDRFSARQFPNYSSELNVNALLLGDSALYLCASSPESPGAFFGQGTRLTVV.

There are many counts of this clonotype. The rearrangement links TRBV20-1 to TRBJ2-3, with 8 positions matching TRBD1. The CDR3 has 14 amino acids. V trimming: 5 bases; J trimming: 3 bases; junction bases outside the gene matches: 7. Germline assignment: CDR1 DFQATT and CDR2 SNEGSKA (reference sequence). The CDR3 loop reads CSAPDRDRTDTQYF. CDR3 in DNA: TGCAGTGCTCCGGACAGGGATCGGACAGATACGCAGTATTTT.

This chain joins TRBV6-2 or TRBV6-3 and TRBJ2-7; TRBD2 matches at 8 bases. The V segment lost 6 bases and the J segment 2 bases; nucleotides outside the gene matches: 6. The CDR3 runs 14 residues. Germline values: CDR1 MNHEY, CDR2 SVGEGT. DNA of the CDR3: TGTGCCAGCAGCGGGAGGCGGGGGGCCTACGAGCAGTACTTC. Translation gives CASSGRRGAYEQYF.

In this sample, this clonotype turned up a few times. The rearrangement links TRBV20-1 to TRBJ1-3; D uncertain. Germline CDR1 and CDR2: DFQATT and SNEGSKA (reference sequence). The CDR3 consists of 15 residues. V was trimmed by 2 bases and J by 0 bases, leaving 11 bases between them. The CDR3 DNA follows: TGCAGTGCTAGACGACCACAACTCTCTGGAAACACCATATATTTT. Translating gives CSARRPQLSGNTIYF.